This TCR beta chain was identified in a study of T cells in tuberculosis. Study-level background: A South African cohort included IGRA-negative adolescents, latently infected IGRA-positive adolescents and adults with active tuberculosis. Study-level points and caveats: Active tuberculosis cases were adults; controls were adolescents. Active tuberculosis TCR-alpha repertoires lay closer to GMM-specific TCRs than IGRA-negative controls, suggesting clonal expansion.

As concerns this clone: Its target is unknown.

The method was immunoSEQ multiplex PCR; TCRdb's version includes in-frame clones alone and lacks a portion of them. The repertoire consists of 35,000 to 40,000 clones, with approximately 94% occurring once and the leading ten covering 12%. CDR3 length: 17 residues. V was trimmed by 3 bases and J by 0 bases, leaving 17 bases between them. Germline V CDR1 and CDR2: LNHDA, SQIVND (reference sequence). The sequence was obtained from a donor aged 10 to 29 with latent tuberculosis or without tuberculosis infection. Some clones in this sample may be carry-over from other donors' samples. Material for sequencing was PBMCs. The chain combines TRBV19 with TRBJ1-2; the D gene is possibly TRBD1 (6 bases). CDR3 protein: CASSIPLGRGANYGYTF. CDR3 bases: TGTGCCAGTAGTATTCCCCTGGGCAGGGGAGCTAACTATGGCTACACCTTC. Variable domain in full (rest from reference TRBV19 and TRBJ1-2): DGGITQSPKYLFRKEGQNVTLSCEQNLNHDAMYWYRQDPGQGLRLIYYSQIVNDFQKGDIAEGYSVSREKKESFPLTVTSAQKNPTAFYLCASSIPLGRGANYGYTFGSGTRLTVV.